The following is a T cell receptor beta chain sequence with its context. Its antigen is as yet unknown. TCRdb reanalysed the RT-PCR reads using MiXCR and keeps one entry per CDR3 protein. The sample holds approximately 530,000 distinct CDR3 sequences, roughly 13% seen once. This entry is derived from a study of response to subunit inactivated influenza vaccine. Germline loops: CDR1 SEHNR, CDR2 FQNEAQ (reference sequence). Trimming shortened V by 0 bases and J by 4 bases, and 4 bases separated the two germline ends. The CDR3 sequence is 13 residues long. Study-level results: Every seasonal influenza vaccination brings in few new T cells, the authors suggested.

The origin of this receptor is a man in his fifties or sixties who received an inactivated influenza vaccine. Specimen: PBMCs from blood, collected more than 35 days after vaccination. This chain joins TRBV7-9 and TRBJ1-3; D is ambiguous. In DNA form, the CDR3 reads TGTGCCAGCAGCTTAGCCCAGGGAAACACCATATATTTT. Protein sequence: CASSLAQGNTIYF.